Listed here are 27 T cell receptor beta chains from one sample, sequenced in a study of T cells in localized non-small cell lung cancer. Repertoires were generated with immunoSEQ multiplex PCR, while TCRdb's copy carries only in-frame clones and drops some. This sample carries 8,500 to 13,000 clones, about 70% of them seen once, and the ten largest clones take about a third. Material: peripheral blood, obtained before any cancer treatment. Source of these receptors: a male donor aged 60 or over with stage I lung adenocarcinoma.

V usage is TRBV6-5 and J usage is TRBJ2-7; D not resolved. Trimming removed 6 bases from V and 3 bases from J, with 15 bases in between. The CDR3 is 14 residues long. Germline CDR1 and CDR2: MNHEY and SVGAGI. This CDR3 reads CASSSGLPFYEQYF. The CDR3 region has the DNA TGTGCCAGCAGCTCCGGCCTCCCCTTCTACGAGCAGTACTTC.

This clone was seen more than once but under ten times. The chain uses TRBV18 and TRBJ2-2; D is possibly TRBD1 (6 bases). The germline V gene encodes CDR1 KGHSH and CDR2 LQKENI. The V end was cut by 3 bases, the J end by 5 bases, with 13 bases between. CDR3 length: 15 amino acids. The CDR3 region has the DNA TGTGCCAGCTCACCGGGCAGGGGAAAGACCGGGGAGCTGTTTTTT. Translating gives CASSPGRGKTGELFF.

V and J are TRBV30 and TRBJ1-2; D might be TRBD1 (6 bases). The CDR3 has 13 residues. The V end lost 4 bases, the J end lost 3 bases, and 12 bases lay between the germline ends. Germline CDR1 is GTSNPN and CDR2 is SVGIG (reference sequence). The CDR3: CAWIGGTHYGYTF. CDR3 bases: TGTGCCTGGATCGGGGGGACACACTATGGCTACACCTTC.

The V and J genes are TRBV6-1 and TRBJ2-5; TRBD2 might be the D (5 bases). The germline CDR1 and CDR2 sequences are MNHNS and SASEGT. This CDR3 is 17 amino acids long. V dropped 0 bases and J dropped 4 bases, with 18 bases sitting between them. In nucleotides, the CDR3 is TGTGCCAGCAGTGAAGCTCTCCAGGCGGGCCGAGGAGAGACCCAGTACTTC. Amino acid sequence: CASSEALQAGRGETQYF.

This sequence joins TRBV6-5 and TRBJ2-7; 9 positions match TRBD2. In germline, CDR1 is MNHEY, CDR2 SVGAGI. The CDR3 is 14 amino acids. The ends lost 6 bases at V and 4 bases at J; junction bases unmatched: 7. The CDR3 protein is CASRLSGGFYEQYF. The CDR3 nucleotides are TGTGCCAGCAGGCTTAGCGGGGGTTTTTACGAGCAGTACTTC.

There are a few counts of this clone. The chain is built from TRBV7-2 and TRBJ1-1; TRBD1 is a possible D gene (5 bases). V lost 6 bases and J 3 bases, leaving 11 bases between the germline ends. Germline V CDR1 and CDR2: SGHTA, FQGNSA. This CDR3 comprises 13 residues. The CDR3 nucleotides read TGTGCCAGCAGGCGGGGGGAGGACACTGAAGCTTTCTTT. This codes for CASRRGEDTEAFF.

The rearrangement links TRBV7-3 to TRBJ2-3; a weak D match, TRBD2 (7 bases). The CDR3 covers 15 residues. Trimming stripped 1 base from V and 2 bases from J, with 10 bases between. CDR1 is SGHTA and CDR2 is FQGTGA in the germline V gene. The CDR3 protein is CASSLMGGPTDTQYF. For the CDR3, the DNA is TGTGCCAGCAGCTTAATGGGGGGGCCCACAGATACGCAGTATTTT.

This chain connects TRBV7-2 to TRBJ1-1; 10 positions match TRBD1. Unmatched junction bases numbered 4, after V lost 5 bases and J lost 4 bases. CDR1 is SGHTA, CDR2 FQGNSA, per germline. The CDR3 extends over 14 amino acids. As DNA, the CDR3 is TGTGCCAGCAGCGGCAGGGACAGGGGCACTGAAGCTTTCTTT. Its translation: CASSGRDRGTEAFF.

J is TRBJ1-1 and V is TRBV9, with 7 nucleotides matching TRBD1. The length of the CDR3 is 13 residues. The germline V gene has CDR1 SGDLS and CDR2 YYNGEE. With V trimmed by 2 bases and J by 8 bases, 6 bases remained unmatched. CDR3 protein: CASSVSWDSEAFF. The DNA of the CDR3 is TGTGCCAGCAGCGTTTCATGGGACAGCGAAGCTTTCTTT. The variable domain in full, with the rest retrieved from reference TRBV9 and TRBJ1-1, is DSGVTQTPKHLITATGQRVTLRCSPRSGDLSVYWYQQSLDQGLQFLIQYYNGEERAKGNILERFSAQQFPDLHSELNLSSLELGDSALYFCASSVSWDSEAFFGQGTRLTVV.

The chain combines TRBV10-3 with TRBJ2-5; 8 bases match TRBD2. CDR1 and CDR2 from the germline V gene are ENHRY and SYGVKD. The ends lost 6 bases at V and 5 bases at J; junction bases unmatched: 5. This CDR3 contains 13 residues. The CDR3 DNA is TGTGCCATCAGGGGGACTAGTCACGAGACCCAGTACTTC. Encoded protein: CAIRGTSHETQYF.

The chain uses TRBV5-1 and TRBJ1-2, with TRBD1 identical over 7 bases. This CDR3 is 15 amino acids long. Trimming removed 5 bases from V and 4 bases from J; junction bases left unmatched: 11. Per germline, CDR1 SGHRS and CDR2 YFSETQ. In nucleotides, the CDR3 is TGCGCCAGCAGGATGAACTTGGACAGGACCTATGGCTACACCTTC. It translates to CASRMNLDRTYGYTF.

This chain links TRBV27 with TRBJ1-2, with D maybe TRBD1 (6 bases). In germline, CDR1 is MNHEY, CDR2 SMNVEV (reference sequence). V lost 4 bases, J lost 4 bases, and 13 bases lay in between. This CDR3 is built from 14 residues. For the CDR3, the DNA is TGTGCCAGCAGTTCTTCAGGGGTGGGCTATGGCTACACCTTC. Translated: CASSSSGVGYGYTF.

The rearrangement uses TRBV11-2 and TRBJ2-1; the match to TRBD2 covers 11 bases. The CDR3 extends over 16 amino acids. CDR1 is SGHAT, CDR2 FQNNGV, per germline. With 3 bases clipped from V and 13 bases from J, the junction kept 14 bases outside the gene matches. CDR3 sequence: CASSFGRASGGLAQFF. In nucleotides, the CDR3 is TGTGCCAGCAGCTTCGGTAGGGCTAGCGGGGGGTTAGCCCAGTTCTTC. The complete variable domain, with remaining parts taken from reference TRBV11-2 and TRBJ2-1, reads EAGVAQSPRYKIIEKRQSVAFWCNPISGHATLYWYQQILGQGPKLLIQFQNNGVVDDSQLPKDRFSAERLKGVDSTLKIQPAKLEDSAVYLCASSFGRASGGLAQFFGPGTRLTVL.

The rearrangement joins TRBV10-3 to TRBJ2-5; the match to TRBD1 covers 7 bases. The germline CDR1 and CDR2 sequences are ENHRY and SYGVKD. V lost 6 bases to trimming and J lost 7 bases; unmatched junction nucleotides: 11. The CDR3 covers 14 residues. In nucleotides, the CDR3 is TGTGCCATCAGGTCGGGACAGCCGCTGGGGACCCAGTACTTC. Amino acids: CAIRSGQPLGTQYF.

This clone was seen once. The CDR3 loop is CASSIKGAGATVHNEQFF. CDR3 bases: TGTGCCAGTAGTATAAAGGGGGCAGGGGCTACTGTCCACAATGAGCAGTTCTTC. This chain joins TRBV19 and TRBJ2-1; 7 bases are a match to TRBD1. The V segment lost 2 bases and the J segment 5 bases; nucleotides outside the gene matches: 15. From germline, CDR1 is LNHDA and CDR2 SQIVND (reference sequence). The CDR3 covers 18 residues.

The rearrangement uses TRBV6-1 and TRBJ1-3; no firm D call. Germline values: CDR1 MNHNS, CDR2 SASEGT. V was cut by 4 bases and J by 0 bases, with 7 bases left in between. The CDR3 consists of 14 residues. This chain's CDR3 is CASSAGDSGNTIYF. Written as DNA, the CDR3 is TGTGCCAGCAGTGCAGGTGACTCTGGAAACACCATATATTTT.

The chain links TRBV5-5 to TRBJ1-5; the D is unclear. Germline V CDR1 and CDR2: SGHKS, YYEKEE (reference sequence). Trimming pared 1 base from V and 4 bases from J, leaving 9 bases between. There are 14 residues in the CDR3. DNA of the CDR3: TGTGCCAGCAGCTTGTGGCAGGAAAATCAGCCCCAGCATTTT. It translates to CASSLWQENQPQHF. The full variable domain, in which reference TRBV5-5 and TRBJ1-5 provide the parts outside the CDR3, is DAGVTQSPTHLIKTRGQQVTLRCSPISGHKSVSWYQQVLGQGPQFIFQYYEKEERGRGNFPDRFSARQFPNYSSELNVNALLLGDSALYLCASSLWQENQPQHFGDGTRLSIL.

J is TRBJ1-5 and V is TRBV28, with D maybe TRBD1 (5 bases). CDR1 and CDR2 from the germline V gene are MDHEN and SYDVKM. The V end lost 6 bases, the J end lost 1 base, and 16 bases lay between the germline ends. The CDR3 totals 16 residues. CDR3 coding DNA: TGTGCCAGCAGCCGGGGAGGGGCGTTGAGCAATCAGCCCCAGCATTTT. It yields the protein CASSRGGALSNQPQHF.

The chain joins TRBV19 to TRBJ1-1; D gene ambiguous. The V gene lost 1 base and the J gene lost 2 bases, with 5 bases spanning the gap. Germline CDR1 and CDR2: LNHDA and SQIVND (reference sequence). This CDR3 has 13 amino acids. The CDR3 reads CASSIGHNTEAFF. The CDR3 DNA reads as TGTGCCAGTAGTATAGGTCATAACACTGAAGCTTTCTTT.

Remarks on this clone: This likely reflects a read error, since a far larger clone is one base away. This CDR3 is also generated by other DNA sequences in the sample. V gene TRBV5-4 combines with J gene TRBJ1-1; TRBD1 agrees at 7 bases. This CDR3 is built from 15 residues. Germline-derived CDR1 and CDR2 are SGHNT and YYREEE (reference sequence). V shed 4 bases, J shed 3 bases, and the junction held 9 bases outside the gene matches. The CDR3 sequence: CASSQDSTGHTEAFF. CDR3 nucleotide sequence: TGTGCCAGCAGCCAAGACTCGACAGGGCACACTGAAGCTTTCTTT. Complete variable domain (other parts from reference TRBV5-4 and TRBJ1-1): ETGVTQSPTHLIKTRGQQVTLRCSSQSGHNTVSWYQQALGQGPQFIFQYYREEENGRGNFPPRFSGLQFPNYSSELNVNALELDDSALYLCASSQDSTGHTEAFFGQGTRLTVV.

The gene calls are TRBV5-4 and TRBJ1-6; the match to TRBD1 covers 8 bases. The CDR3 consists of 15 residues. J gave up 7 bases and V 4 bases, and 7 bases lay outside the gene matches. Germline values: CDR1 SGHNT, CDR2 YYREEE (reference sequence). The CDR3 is CASSVDTGGNSPLHF. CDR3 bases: TGTGCCAGCAGCGTGGATACAGGGGGGAATTCACCCCTCCACTTT.

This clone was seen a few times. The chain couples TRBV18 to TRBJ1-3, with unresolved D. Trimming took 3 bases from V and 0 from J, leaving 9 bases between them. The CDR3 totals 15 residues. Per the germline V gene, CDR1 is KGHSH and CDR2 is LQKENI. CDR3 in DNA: TGTGCCAGCTCACCCTCTCTTAGCTCTGGAAACACCATATATTTT. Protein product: CASSPSLSSGNTIYF.

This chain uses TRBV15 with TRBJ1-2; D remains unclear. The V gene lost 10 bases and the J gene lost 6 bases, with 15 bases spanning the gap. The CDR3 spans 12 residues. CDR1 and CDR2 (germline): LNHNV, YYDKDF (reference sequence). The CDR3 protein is CASAEGGNGYTF. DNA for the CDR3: TGTGCCAGTGCCGAGGGAGGGAATGGCTACACCTTC.

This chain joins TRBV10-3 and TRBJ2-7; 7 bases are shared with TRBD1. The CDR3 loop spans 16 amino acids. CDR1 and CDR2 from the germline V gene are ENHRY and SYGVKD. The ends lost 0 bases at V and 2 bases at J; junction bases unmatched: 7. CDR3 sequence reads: CAISESMGRGTYEQYF. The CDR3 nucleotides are TGTGCCATCAGTGAGTCAATGGGCAGGGGGACCTACGAGCAGTACTTC.

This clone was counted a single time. The CDR3 sequence: CASSSPTPTGYYEQYF. CDR3 DNA sequence: TGTGCCAGCAGTTCCCCTACCCCGACAGGGTACTACGAGCAGTACTTC. The chain is built from TRBV28 and TRBJ2-7, with 7 bases that match TRBD1. The CDR3 length is 16 residues. The V gene's germline CDR1 is MDHEN and CDR2 SYDVKM. V gave up 4 bases and J gave up 3 bases; unmatched junction bases: 12.

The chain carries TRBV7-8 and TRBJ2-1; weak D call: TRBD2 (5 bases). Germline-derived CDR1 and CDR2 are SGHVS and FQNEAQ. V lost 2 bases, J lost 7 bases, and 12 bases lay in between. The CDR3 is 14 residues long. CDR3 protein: CASSLRASGNEQFF. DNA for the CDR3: TGTGCCAGCAGCTTACGGGCTTCGGGGAATGAGCAGTTCTTC.

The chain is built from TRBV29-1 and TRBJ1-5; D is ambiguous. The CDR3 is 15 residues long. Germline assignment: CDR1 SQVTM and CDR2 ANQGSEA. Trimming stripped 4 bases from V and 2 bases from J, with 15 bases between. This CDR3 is CSVADGVLGNQPQHF. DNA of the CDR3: TGCAGCGTTGCCGATGGGGTATTGGGCAATCAGCCCCAGCATTTT.